This TCR beta chain was retrieved from a study of T cell changes during pregnancy in multiple sclerosis. Germline lookup yields CDR1 MNHEY and CDR2 SVGAGI. V lost 5 bases to trimming and J lost 4 bases; unmatched junction nucleotides: 8. CDR3 length: 15 residues. Repertoires were generated with immunoSEQ multiplex PCR, while TCRdb's copy carries only in-frame clones and drops some. The table shows over 80,000 clones, with 75% to 95% occurring only once. Here the sequenced sample was peripheral blood, taken in the second trimester of pregnancy. The sequence was collected from a female donor in good health, enrolled as a control in a pregnancy study. J is TRBJ1-1 and V is TRBV6-5; 9 bases fit TRBD1. As DNA, the CDR3 is TGTGCCAGCAGTATACGACAGGGGGGTCCCACTGAAGCTTTCTTT. It yields the protein CASSIRQGGPTEAFF.